This T cell receptor beta chain was profiled in a study of blood T cell repertoires in COVID-19. As for the study in general: Sites in the United States, Italy and Spain provided acute and convalescent COVID-19 samples.

There are a few counts of this clone. This CDR3 comprises 14 residues. Germline values: CDR1 LNHDA, CDR2 SQIVND (reference sequence). V was pared by 6 bases and J by 2 bases, with 14 bases between. Per the study methods: Quantification of nucleated cells was approximated via reference gene primer amplification. Repertoires were generated with immunoSEQ multiplex PCR, while TCRdb's copy carries only in-frame clones and drops some. That table gives V, J and clone size, and the DNA gave D and trimming. This table holds 110,000 to 150,000 clones, 80% found once. The chain couples TRBV19 to TRBJ2-7, with D possibly matching TRBD2 (6 bases). The receptor comes from a man between 70 and 80 years old who had recovered from COVID-19. The sequenced sample was peripheral blood. The CDR3 sequence: CASRAGSGAYEQYF. In nucleotides, the CDR3 is TGTGCCAGTAGGGCGGGGTCCGGGGCCTACGAGCAGTACTTC.